Following are 20 T cell receptor beta chains from one sample sequenced in a study of shared clonotypes between healthy human individuals. Some clones are missing from TCRdb's copy, which holds only in-frame ones; the method was immunoSEQ multiplex PCR. The repertoire holds more than 550,000 clones, about 90% seen once, with 34% in the top ten. Sequencing used memory CD8+ T cells from PBMCs. The subset was: CD45RO+ cells pooled with CCR7-negative TemRA cells. The receptors shown here come from a man younger than 30 in good health. Some clones in this sample may be carry-over from other donors' samples.

V gene TRBV6-1 combines with J gene TRBJ2-7; D is unresolved. Per germline, CDR1 MNHNS and CDR2 SASEGT. Trimming pared 2 bases from V and 3 bases from J, leaving 14 bases between. The CDR3 has 15 residues. This chain's CDR3 is CASSESALAGYEQYF. CDR3 in DNA: TGTGCCAGCAGTGAATCCGCTCTGGCAGGCTACGAGCAGTACTTC.

In its sample, this clone was seen many times. The rearrangement uses TRBV7-6 and TRBJ1-1, with 7 bases fitting TRBD1. Germline V CDR1 and CDR2: SGHVS, FNYEAQ. The CDR3 is 14 residues long. With V trimmed by 5 bases and J by 12 bases, 15 bases remained unmatched. The CDR3 loop reads CASSPGGPGFGTFF. The CDR3 nucleotides are TGTGCCAGCAGCCCAGGGGGACCGGGTTTTGGAACTTTCTTT. The full variable domain, in which reference TRBV7-6 and TRBJ1-1 provide the parts outside the CDR3, is GAGVSQSPRYKVTKRGQDVALRCDPISGHVSLYWYRQALGQGPEFLTYFNYEAQQDKSGLPNDRFSAERPEGSISTLTIQRTEQRDSAMYRCASSPGGPGFGTFFGQGTRLTVV.

As to this clone: In the same sample, other DNA sequences code for this CDR3. The chain links TRBV9 to TRBJ2-7; 9 nucleotides agree with TRBD2. The CDR3 covers 14 residues. Trimming at V came to 0 bases and at J to 4 bases, leaving 2 bases not matched to a gene. The germline V gene has CDR1 SGDLS and CDR2 YYNGEE. The CDR3 region is CASSVGLAGYEQYF. The CDR3 DNA follows: TGTGCCAGCAGCGTAGGCCTAGCGGGGTACGAGCAGTACTTC.

V gene TRBV28 combines with J gene TRBJ2-1, with D hard to call. Germline-derived CDR1 and CDR2 are MDHEN and SYDVKM. The V gene lost 6 bases and the J gene lost 7 bases, with 22 bases spanning the gap. This CDR3 spans 16 amino acids. The chain's CDR3 is CASSFRLGPFLNEQFF. The CDR3 region has the DNA TGTGCCAGCAGCTTCAGGCTAGGACCCTTTTTAAATGAGCAGTTCTTC.

The rearrangement joins TRBV7-2 to TRBJ1-2, with unresolved D. The ends were cut back, 1 base at V and 2 bases at J, with 8 bases in the middle. The CDR3 contains 14 residues. Germline loops: CDR1 SGHTA, CDR2 FQGNSA. The CDR3 coding sequence is TGTGCCAGCAGCTTAGTCGGAACGAACTATGGCTACACCTTC. Protein sequence: CASSLVGTNYGYTF.

This rearrangement joins TRBV11-2 to TRBJ1-2; TRBD1 aligns across 10 bases. J lost 2 bases, V lost 4 bases, and 10 bases had no gene match. Germline values: CDR1 SGHAT, CDR2 FQNNGV. This CDR3 has 17 residues. The CDR3 region is CASSSGPGTGVNYGYTF. The DNA for the CDR3 is TGTGCCAGCAGCTCTGGCCCCGGGACAGGGGTAAACTATGGCTACACCTTC.

The rearrangement uses TRBV14 and TRBJ2-2, with TRBD2 identical over 11 bases. Germline assignment: CDR1 SGHDN and CDR2 FVKESK. The CDR3 sequence is 20 residues long. V lost 3 bases to trimming and J lost 4 bases; unmatched junction nucleotides: 16. For the CDR3, the DNA is TGTGCCAGCAGCCAGGGACCCGGACCAGTTAGCGGGAGGGGCACCGGGGAGCTGTTTTTT. It translates to CASSQGPGPVSGRGTGELFF.

The chain joins TRBV7-8 to TRBJ2-2, with D hard to call. This CDR3 region has 15 residues. The V and J ends lost 5 bases and 0 bases respectively, with 10 bases between them. Per germline, CDR1 SGHVS and CDR2 FQNEAQ. The CDR3 DNA reads TGTGCCAGCAGCCGATGGATAGCGAACACCGGGGAGCTGTTTTTT. This encodes CASSRWIANTGELFF.

As for this clone: Since a far larger clone is one base different, this is likely a read error. The chain joins TRBV30 to TRBJ1-2; no reliable D call. CDR3 size: 14 residues. Germline V CDR1 and CDR2: GTSNPN, SVGIG (reference sequence). The DNA for the CDR3 is TGTGCCCGGAGTGTACCCCCCAGTCCCTATGGCTACACCTTC. It encodes CARSVPPSPYGYTF.

This clone was counted between two and nine times. The chain carries TRBV5-3 and TRBJ1-1; D is uncertain. TRBV5-3 has ORF status, its function being uncertain. With 0 bases removed from V and 0 bases from J, the gap between germline ends came to 15 bases. The CDR3 runs to 17 residues. The chain's CDR3 is CARSLALRYLVNTEAFF. The CDR3 DNA is TGTGCCAGAAGCTTGGCGTTGCGGTACCTTGTGAACACTGAAGCTTTCTTT.

A few counts support this clone. V is TRBV7-9 and J is TRBJ2-2; D remains ambiguous. The V end lost 5 bases, the J end lost 9 bases, and 7 bases lay between the germline ends. The CDR3 is 11 amino acids. Germline V CDR1 and CDR2: SEHNR, FQNEAQ (reference sequence). Here the CDR3 DNA reads TGTGCCAGCAGCCCCCCCCGGGAGCTGTTTTTT. Protein: CASSPPRELFF.

V usage is TRBV5-1 and J usage is TRBJ1-2; perhaps TRBD1 as D (5 bases). This CDR3 comprises 15 residues. CDR1 and CDR2 (germline): SGHRS, YFSETQ. Deletions cut 0 bases from V and 8 bases from J, with 17 bases between. The CDR3 loop is CASSLGQGLEDGYTF. Here the CDR3 DNA reads TGCGCCAGCAGCTTGGGGCAGGGACTGGAGGACGGCTACACCTTC.

This clone was counted between two and nine times. The chain couples TRBV30 to TRBJ2-7; D is unresolved. V was pared by 3 bases and J by 9 bases, with 18 bases between. The CDR3 consists of 13 residues. Germline CDR1 is GTSNPN and CDR2 is SVGIG (reference sequence). The CDR3 coding sequence is TGTGCCTGGAGCCCCGGTGCCTACGACGGGCAGTACTTC. This encodes CAWSPGAYDGQYF.

The rearrangement links TRBV5-6 to TRBJ2-7; D call uncertain. Trimming stripped 0 bases from V and 4 bases from J, with 14 bases between. Germline CDR1 is SGHDT and CDR2 is YYEEEE. CDR3 size: 15 residues. In DNA, the CDR3 is TGTGCCAGCAGCTTGGATGGATACGGTTCATACGAGCAGTACTTC. This encodes CASSLDGYGSYEQYF.

In this sample, this clone turned up once. The chain is built from TRBV19 and TRBJ2-1, with D maybe TRBD1 (5 bases). Trimming removed 1 base at V and 7 bases at J, with 8 bases between. The CDR3 is made up of 13 amino acids. The germline CDR1 and CDR2 sequences are LNHDA and SQIVND (reference sequence). The CDR3, as DNA: TGTGCCAGTAGTATAGGTTACAGGAATGAGCAGTTCTTC. This encodes CASSIGYRNEQFF.

This chain links TRBV19 with TRBJ2-7, with 8 bases aligning to TRBD2. The CDR3 loop spans 13 amino acids. The germline gives CDR1 LNHDA, CDR2 SQIVND (reference sequence). J was trimmed by 4 bases and V by 5 bases; bases with no gene match: 4. The CDR3 region is CASSEVAGYEQYF. The CDR3 DNA reads TGTGCCAGTAGTGAGGTAGCGGGGTACGAGCAGTACTTC.

The gene calls are TRBV28 and TRBJ1-1; D is perhaps TRBD1 (5 bases). V lost 9 bases, J lost 6 bases, and 14 bases lay in between. The CDR3 has 12 residues. The V gene's germline CDR1 is MDHEN and CDR2 SYDVKM. The CDR3 protein is CASRYPGSEAFF. The CDR3 nucleotides read TGTGCCAGTCGCTATCCAGGGTCTGAAGCTTTCTTT.

The rearrangement uses TRBV13 and TRBJ2-1, with 7 bases that match TRBD2. The CDR3 runs 16 residues. V lost 4 bases and J lost 8; bases outside the gene matches: 14. Looked up from germline, CDR1 is PRHDT and CDR2 is FYEKMQ (reference sequence). The DNA for the CDR3 is TGTGCCAGCAGCTCCGAGACTAGCCACTGGAGGGATGAGCAGTTCTTC. Translated: CASSSETSHWRDEQFF.

The chain links TRBV5-1 to TRBJ2-7, with 12 bases matching TRBD2. This CDR3 is built from 18 residues. CDR1 and CDR2 (germline): SGHRS, YFSETQ. V gave up 4 bases and J gave up 0 bases; unmatched junction bases: 11. The CDR3 loop is CASSQAGLAGVSSYEQYF. The CDR3 nucleotides are TGCGCCAGCAGCCAAGCGGGACTAGCGGGTGTAAGCTCCTACGAGCAGTACTTC.

V usage is TRBV27 and J usage is TRBJ2-7; D remains unclear. Germline assignment: CDR1 MNHEY and CDR2 SMNVEV (reference sequence). The V and J ends lost 5 bases and 2 bases respectively, with 10 bases between them. The CDR3 is 13 residues long. CDR3 nucleotides: TGTGCCAGCAGTCGGCTACCGACCTACGAGCAGTACTTC. Translating gives CASSRLPTYEQYF.